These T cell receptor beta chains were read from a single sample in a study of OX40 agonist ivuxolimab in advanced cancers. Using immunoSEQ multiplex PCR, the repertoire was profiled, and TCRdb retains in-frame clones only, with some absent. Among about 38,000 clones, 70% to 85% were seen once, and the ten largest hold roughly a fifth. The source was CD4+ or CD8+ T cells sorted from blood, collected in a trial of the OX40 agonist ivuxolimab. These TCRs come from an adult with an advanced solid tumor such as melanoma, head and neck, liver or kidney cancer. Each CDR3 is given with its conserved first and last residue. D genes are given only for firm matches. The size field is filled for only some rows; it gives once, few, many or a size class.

TGTGCCAGCACCTCACACGGGGGGCTTGAGTACTTC CASTSHGGLEYF TRBJ2-7 - TRBV6-6 once
TGTGCCTGGAGCGACCGTGAAAAACTGTTTTTT CAWSDREKLFF TRBJ1-4 - TRBV30 -
TGTGCCAGCAGTTTTTCGGGGAACTATGGCTACACCTTC CASSFSGNYGYTF TRBJ1-2 - TRBV27 -
TGCGCCAGCAGCCAAGAGGGGCCCACAGATACGCAGTATTTT CASSQEGPTDTQYF TRBJ2-3 - TRBV4-1 -
TGTGCAAGTCGCTTAAAGCGGGACCTCCACGAGCAGTACTTC CASRLKRDLHEQYF TRBJ2-7 - TRBV12-2 -
TGTGCCAGCAGCCCACAGGGGTCCACCGGGGAGCTGTTTTTT CASSPQGSTGELFF TRBJ2-2 TRBD1 TRBV6-6 few
TGCGCCAGCAGTGACCCGGGACAGGGAACCTACGAGCAGTACTTC CASSDPGQGTYEQYF TRBJ2-7 TRBD1 TRBV10-1 -
TGCGCCAGCAGCTTGGCAGGGGGCTATGAGACCCAGTACTTC CASSLAGGYETQYF TRBJ2-5 TRBD1 TRBV5-1 -
TGTGCCAGCGGGAAGGACGGGTACGAGCAGTACTTC CASGKDGYEQYF TRBJ2-7 - TRBV6-6 few
TGTGCCAGCAGCTTAGTAGGCAGGGGGAACACCGGGGAGCTGTTTTTT CASSLVGRGNTGELFF TRBJ2-2 - TRBV7-9 -
TGCGCCAGCAGCTTGGAAACATACACTGAAGCTTTCTTT CASSLETYTEAFF TRBJ1-1 - TRBV5-1 -
TGTGCCAGCAGCCCCCAGGGGGGGGGAACCTACGAGCAGTACTTC CASSPQGGGTYEQYF TRBJ2-7 - TRBV4-2 -
TGTGCCAGTAGTATAATAGACAGACCGAACTATGGCTACACCTTC CASSIIDRPNYGYTF TRBJ1-2 - TRBV19 -
TGTGCCAGCAGTTTTGGTGGGAGCTCCTACAATGAGCAGTTCTTC CASSFGGSSYNEQFF TRBJ2-1 - TRBV27 -
TGCGCCAGCAGCCCTGTGGTGGAGGTCACAGATACGCAGTATTTT CASSPVVEVTDTQYF TRBJ2-3 - TRBV5-1 -
TGTGCCAGCAGCTTAGCCGGGACAGGGGGTTACGAGCAGTACTTC CASSLAGTGGYEQYF TRBJ2-7 TRBD1 TRBV7-6 -
TGTGCCAGCTCACCAGGGACAGGGGCAAACGGGGAGCTGTTTTTT CASSPGTGANGELFF TRBJ2-2 TRBD1 TRBV18 -
TGTGCCAGCAGCGGAGGGACAGGGGAGACCTCCGGTTGGGAGCAGTACTTC CASSGGTGETSGWEQYF TRBJ2-7 TRBD1 TRBV7-9 few
TGTGCCAGCAGCACCACCGGGACTAGCGGGGGGCGGGAGCTGTTTTTT CASSTTGTSGGRELFF TRBJ2-2 TRBD2 TRBV9 -
TGTGCCAGCAGCTTACGGCCGGGACAGGGAGCAGATACGCAGTATTTT CASSLRPGQGADTQYF TRBJ2-3 TRBD1 TRBV7-9 -
TGTGCCAGAAGCGGAAAACGGGACGAGCACTACGAGCAGTACTTC CARSGKRDEHYEQYF TRBJ2-7 - TRBV5-3 -
TGTGCCACCACGGACAACAAAGGCCGACTATATAATCAGCCCCAGCATTTT CATTDNKGRLYNQPQHF TRBJ1-5 - TRBV15 few
TGTGCCAGCAGCGCCAGGGGAAAGAGTGAAAAACTGTTTTTT CASSARGKSEKLFF TRBJ1-4 - TRBV7-2 -
TGTGCCAGTAGTCTAGTTAGAAATTACAATGAGCAGTTCTTC CASSLVRNYNEQFF TRBJ2-1 - TRBV19 -
TGTGCCAGCTCACGGGGGGACAGGGCGGGATACGAGCAGTACTTC CASSRGDRAGYEQYF TRBJ2-7 TRBD1 TRBV18 -
TGTGCCTGGAGTGTAGAGGAAGATACGCAGTATTTT CAWSVEEDTQYF TRBJ2-3 - TRBV30 few
TGTGCCAGCAGCTTAGCTTATGACAGGCCTTGGGAGTTCTTC CASSLAYDRPWEFF TRBJ2-1 - TRBV7-2 -
TGTGCCACCTCCCTGGGGGAGATAATCTACGAGCAGTACTTC CATSLGEIIYEQYF TRBJ2-7 - TRBV10-3 -
TGTGCCTGGAGTGGGGCGGGAGGGCCATCGGGTACGCAGTATTTT CAWSGAGGPSGTQYF TRBJ2-3 TRBD2 TRBV30 few
TGTGCCAGCAGTGAAGCGAGGGGCGCGGGGTATGGCTACACCTTC CASSEARGAGYGYTF TRBJ1-2 - TRBV2 -
TGCGCCAGCAGCCAAGGGGGGGGAGCGGGTTCGTACGAGCAGTACTTC CASSQGGGAGSYEQYF TRBJ2-7 TRBD2 TRBV4-3 -
TGTGCCTGGCGGAGGGGCAGGGCTCGCTCTGGGGCCAACGTCCTGACTTTC CAWRRGRARSGANVLTF TRBJ2-6 - TRBV30 -
TGTGCCAGCAGCGTTGGCGGGGGCATCGATACGCAGTATTTT CASSVGGGIDTQYF TRBJ2-3 - TRBV9 -
TGTGCCAGCAGTGGGGTAGCGGGGGGGACCTACGAGCAGTACTTC CASSGVAGGTYEQYF TRBJ2-7 TRBD2 TRBV27 -
TGTGCCAGCTCAGTGACAGGGTCCGGGCATGAGCAGTTCTTC CASSVTGSGHEQFF TRBJ2-1 TRBD1 TRBV18 few
TGTGCCAGCAGCGTAGTCAACTTCGGGCAGGGGGCCCCTTTCGGCTATGGCTACACCTTC CASSVVNFGQGAPFGYGYTF TRBJ1-2 TRBD1 TRBV9 -
TGTGCCAGCAGTTTAGTCCCGGGTCGGGAGCTGTTTTTT CASSLVPGRELFF TRBJ2-2 - TRBV28 -
TGTGCCAGCAGTCCACCGGGACAGGGCTACAATCAGCCCCAGCATTTT CASSPPGQGYNQPQHF TRBJ1-5 TRBD1 TRBV28 once
TGTGCCAGCAGCGTAGATCAGGAGGGTAGGAGTGGCTACACCTTC CASSVDQEGRSGYTF TRBJ1-2 - TRBV9 -
TGTGCCAGCTCGGAGGGGGGAGTCACAGATACGCAGTATTTT CASSEGGVTDTQYF TRBJ2-3 - TRBV18 -
TGTGCCAGCAGCTTAGCGGCCCAATCCTACAATGAGCAGTTCTTC CASSLAAQSYNEQFF TRBJ2-1 - TRBV7-2 -
TGTGCCAGTAGTCCCTCCCCTAGCGGGAGTGGTTACGAGCAGTACTTC CASSPSPSGSGYEQYF TRBJ2-7 TRBD2 TRBV19 few
TGTGCCAGCAGTGAAAGAGACAGGGGTCTAGGGTCACCCCTCCACTTT CASSERDRGLGSPLHF TRBJ1-6 TRBD1 TRBV25-1 -
TGTGCCAGCAGTCGGGAGGACGAGCAGTACTTC CASSREDEQYF TRBJ2-7 TRBD2 TRBV11-1 -
TGTGCCAGTAGTATAGGAGGAATCGACGAGCAGTACTTC CASSIGGIDEQYF TRBJ2-7 - TRBV19 -
TGTGCCAGAGAGCCCGCGGAGACCCAGTACTTC CAREPAETQYF TRBJ2-5 - TRBV19 few
TGTGCCAGCAGTTATGGTAACAGGCAGAGTTCACCCCTCCACTTT CASSYGNRQSSPLHF TRBJ1-6 - TRBV6-5 few
TGTGCTAGTGGTTTGACAGGGTCCTATGGCTACACCTTC CASGLTGSYGYTF TRBJ1-2 - TRBV12-5 few
TGCGCCAGCAGCCAACAAATACTACAGGGTGAAGAAATCACCGGGGAGCTGTTTTTT CASSQQILQGEEITGELFF TRBJ2-2 - TRBV4-3 few
TGTGCCACTCGTCGGCGGGGGCCCTCCTACGAGCAGTACTTC CATRRRGPSYEQYF TRBJ2-7 - TRBV28 -
TGTGCCATCAGCGGGAACCAGGGCACCGGGGAGCTGTTTTTT CAISGNQGTGELFF TRBJ2-2 - TRBV10-3 once
TGCGCCAGCAGCCAAACCGGGACAGGGATGAACACTGAAGCTTTCTTT CASSQTGTGMNTEAFF TRBJ1-1 TRBD1 TRBV4-3 -
TGTGCCATCAGTGAGTCGACTCGGAGGCCAGCCCATGGTAGTGATACGCAGTATTTT CAISESTRRPAHGSDTQYF TRBJ2-3 - TRBV10-3 -
TGTGCCAGCACCGAAGGATCGCTAGCCAAAAACATTCAGTACTTC CASTEGSLAKNIQYF TRBJ2-4 - TRBV6-4 -
TGTGCCAGCAGCCCAGCGACAGGGTTAAATCAGCCCCAGCATTTT CASSPATGLNQPQHF TRBJ1-5 TRBD1 TRBV7-3 once
TGTGCCAGCAGTGATTACAATGAGCAGTTCTTC CASSDYNEQFF TRBJ2-1 - TRBV2 -
TGTGCCAGCAGTCCCGGGACAGGGGGCGACGAGCAGTACTTC CASSPGTGGDEQYF TRBJ2-7 TRBD1 TRBV27 -
TGTGCCAGCAGCTTGTCAGCGGGAGGCTACAATGAGCAGTTCTTC CASSLSAGGYNEQFF TRBJ2-1 TRBD2 TRBV7-3 -
TGCGCCAGCAGCTTGGCACCAACAGCGGGAGCCGATGAGCAGTTCTTC CASSLAPTAGADEQFF TRBJ2-1 TRBD2 TRBV5-1 few